This TCR beta chain was observed in a study of CD8+ T cells in alopecia areata. Overall study findings and caveats: Sequence data from scalp samples additionally include resident alphabeta T cells of normal skin. Mice showed TCR sharing more clearly than patients did, possibly owing to HLA. Higher clonality and more expanded CD8+ clones appeared in lesional than normal scalp.

With respect to this clone: As yet, its antigen is unknown.

This CDR3 is 14 amino acids long. Germline V CDR1 and CDR2: SNHLY, FYNNEI. Between the trimmed V and J ends, which lost 1 base and 1 base, there was a span of 5 bases. RNA was isolated and reverse transcribed to cDNA, the sequencing template. Repertoires were generated with immunoSEQ multiplex PCR, while TCRdb's copy carries only in-frame clones and drops some. Of about 140,000 clones listed, 50% to 65% are singletons. Sorted populations comprised CD4+ and CD8+ T cells obtained from PBMCs. The sample consisted of CD4+ T cells sorted from blood. V usage is TRBV2 and J usage is TRBJ1-5; D is unclear. The origin of this receptor is a human donor in good health. CDR3 nucleotides: TGTGCCAGCAGTGAAGGGGGAAGCAATCAGCCCCAGCATTTT. Its protein is CASSEGGSNQPQHF.